This TCR beta chain was captured by sequencing in a study of cytomegalovirus exposure and HLA in healthy donors. The study, taken as a whole, reports: Analyses of presence and absence presupposed an approximately uniform sequencing depth across donors. In a later analysis, TCR association rates varied by HLA locus: DRB1 most, HLA-C fewest.

Primers for the PCR totalled 60 Vbeta and 13 Jbeta. Authors' processing steps: In a later analysis, around 10 million of around 75 million unique beta chains occurred in at least two donors. Assay: immunoSEQ multiplex PCR; the TCRdb copy retains only in-frame clones and omits some. V, J and clone size were drawn from that table, and D and trimming were deduced from the DNA. Of roughly 120,000 clones listed, 77% are singletons. Healthy bone marrow donors supplied every sample. Trimming took 1 base from V and 2 from J; bases not matched to a gene: 7. The CDR3 consists of 17 residues. Germline V gene lookup returns CDR1 LGHNT and CDR2 FRNRAP. This clone was recorded a few times. Its antigen remains unidentified.

The material sequenced was PBMCs. The source of this sequence is a human donor in good health. The chain links TRBV12-5 to TRBJ1-5, with 8 bases lining up with TRBD1. The CDR3 sequence: CASGLGGGQGGNQPQHF. DNA of the CDR3: TGTGCTAGTGGTTTGGGGGGAGGACAGGGCGGCAATCAGCCCCAGCATTTT. Filled out from reference TRBV12-5 and TRBJ1-5, the complete variable domain reads DARVTQTPRHKVTEMGQEVTMRCQPILGHNTVFWYRQTMMQGLELLAYFRNRAPLDDSGMPKDRFSAEMPDATLATLKIQPSEPRDSAVYFCASGLGGGQGGNQPQHFGDGTRLSIL.